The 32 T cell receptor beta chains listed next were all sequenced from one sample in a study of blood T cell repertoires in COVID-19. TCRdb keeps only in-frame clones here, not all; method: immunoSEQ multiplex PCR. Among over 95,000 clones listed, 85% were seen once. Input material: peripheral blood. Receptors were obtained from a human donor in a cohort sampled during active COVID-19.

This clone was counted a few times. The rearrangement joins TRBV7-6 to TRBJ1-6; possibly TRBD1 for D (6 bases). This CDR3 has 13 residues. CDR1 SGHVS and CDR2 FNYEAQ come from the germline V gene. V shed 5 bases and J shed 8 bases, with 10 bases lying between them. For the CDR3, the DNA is TGTGCCAGCAGCCAGGGGCGGCATTCACCCCTCCACTTT. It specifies CASSQGRHSPLHF.

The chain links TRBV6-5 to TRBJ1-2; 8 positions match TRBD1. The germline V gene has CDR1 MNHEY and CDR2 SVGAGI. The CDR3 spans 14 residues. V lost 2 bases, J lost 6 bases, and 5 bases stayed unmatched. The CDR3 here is CASSYPGGSHGYTF. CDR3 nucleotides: TGTGCCAGCAGTTACCCAGGGGGCAGCCATGGCTACACCTTC.

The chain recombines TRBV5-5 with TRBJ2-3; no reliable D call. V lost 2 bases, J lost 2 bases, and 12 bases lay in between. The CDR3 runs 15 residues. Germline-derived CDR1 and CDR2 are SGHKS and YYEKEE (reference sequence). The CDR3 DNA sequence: TGTGCCAGCAGCTTAACAAGTACCCACACAGATACGCAGTATTTT. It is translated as CASSLTSTHTDTQYF.

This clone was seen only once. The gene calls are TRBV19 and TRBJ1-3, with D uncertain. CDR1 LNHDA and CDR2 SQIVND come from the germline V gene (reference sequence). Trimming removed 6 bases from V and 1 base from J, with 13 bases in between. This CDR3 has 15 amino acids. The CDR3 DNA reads TGTGCCAGTAGCAACCCTTCGGGGTCTGGAAACACCATATATTTT. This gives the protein CASSNPSGSGNTIYF.

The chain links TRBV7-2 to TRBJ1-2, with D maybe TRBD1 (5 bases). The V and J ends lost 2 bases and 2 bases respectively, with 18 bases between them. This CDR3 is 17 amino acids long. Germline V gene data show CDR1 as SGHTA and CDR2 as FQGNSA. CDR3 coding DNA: TGTGCCAGCAGCTTAAGGGCAGGGCCTCCTACCAACTATGGCTACACCTTC. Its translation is CASSLRAGPPTNYGYTF.

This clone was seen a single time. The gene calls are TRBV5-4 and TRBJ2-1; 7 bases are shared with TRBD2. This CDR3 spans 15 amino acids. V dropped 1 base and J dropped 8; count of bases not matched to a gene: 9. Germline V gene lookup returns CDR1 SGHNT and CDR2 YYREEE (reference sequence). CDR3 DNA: TGTGCCAGCAGCTTGCGAGGACTAGGGGACTATGAGCAGTTCTTC. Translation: CASSLRGLGDYEQFF.

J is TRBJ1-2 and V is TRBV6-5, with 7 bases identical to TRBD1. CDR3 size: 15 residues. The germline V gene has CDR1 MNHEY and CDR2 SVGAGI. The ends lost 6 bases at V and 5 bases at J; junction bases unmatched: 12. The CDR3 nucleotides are TGTGCCAGCAGCCCCAGACAGGGAGGTTCGTATGGCTACACCTTC. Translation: CASSPRQGGSYGYTF.

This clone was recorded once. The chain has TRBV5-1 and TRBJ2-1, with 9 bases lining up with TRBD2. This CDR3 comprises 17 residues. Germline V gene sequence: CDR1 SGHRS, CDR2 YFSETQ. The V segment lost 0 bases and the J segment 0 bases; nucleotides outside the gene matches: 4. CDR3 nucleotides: TGCGCCAGCAGCTTGGCCGAAGCGGGGGGCTCCTACAATGAGCAGTTCTTC. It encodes CASSLAEAGGSYNEQFF.

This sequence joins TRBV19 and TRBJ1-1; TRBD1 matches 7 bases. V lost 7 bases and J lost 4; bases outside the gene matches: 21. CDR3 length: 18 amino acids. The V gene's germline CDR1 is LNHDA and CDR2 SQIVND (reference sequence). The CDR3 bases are TGTGCCAGTAAGGGGGCCGTGTTTAGGAGGCTGGGTCCCACTGAAGCTTTCTTT. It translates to CASKGAVFRRLGPTEAFF.

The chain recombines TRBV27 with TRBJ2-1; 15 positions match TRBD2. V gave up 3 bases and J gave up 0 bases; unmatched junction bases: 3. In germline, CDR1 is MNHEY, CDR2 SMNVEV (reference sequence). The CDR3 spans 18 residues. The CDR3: CASSFGLAGGSSYNEQFF. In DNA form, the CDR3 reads TGTGCCAGCAGTTTCGGACTAGCGGGGGGGAGCTCCTACAATGAGCAGTTCTTC.

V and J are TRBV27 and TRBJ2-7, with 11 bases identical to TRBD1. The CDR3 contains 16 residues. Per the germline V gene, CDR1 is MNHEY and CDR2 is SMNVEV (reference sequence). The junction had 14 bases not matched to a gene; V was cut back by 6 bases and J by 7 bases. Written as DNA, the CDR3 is TGTGCCAGCAGCCTAGGCTCGGGACAGGGGGGTTGGGAGCAGTACTTC. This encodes CASSLGSGQGGWEQYF.

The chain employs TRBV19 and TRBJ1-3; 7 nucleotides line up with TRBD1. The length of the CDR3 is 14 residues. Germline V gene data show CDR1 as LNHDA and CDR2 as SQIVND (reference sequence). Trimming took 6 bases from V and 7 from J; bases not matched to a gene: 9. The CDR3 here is CASRNRGPGNTIYF. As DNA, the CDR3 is TGTGCCAGTAGGAACAGGGGCCCCGGTAACACCATATATTTT. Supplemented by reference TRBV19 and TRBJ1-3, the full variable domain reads DGGITQSPKYLFRKEGQNVTLSCEQNLNHDAMYWYRQDPGQGLRLIYYSQIVNDFQKGDIAEGYSVSREKKESFPLTVTSAQKNPTAFYLCASRNRGPGNTIYFGEGSWLTVV.

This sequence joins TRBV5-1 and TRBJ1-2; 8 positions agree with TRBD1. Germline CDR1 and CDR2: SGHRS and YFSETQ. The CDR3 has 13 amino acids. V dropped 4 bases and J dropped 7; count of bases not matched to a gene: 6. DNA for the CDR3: TGCGCCAGCAGCGCATCAGGGGGCAGTGGCTACACCTTC. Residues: CASSASGGSGYTF.

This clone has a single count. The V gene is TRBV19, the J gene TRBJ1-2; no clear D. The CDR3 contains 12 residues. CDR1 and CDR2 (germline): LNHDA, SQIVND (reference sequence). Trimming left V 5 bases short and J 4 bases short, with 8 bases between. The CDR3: CASSFPSYGYTF. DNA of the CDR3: TGTGCCAGTAGTTTTCCGTCCTATGGCTACACCTTC.

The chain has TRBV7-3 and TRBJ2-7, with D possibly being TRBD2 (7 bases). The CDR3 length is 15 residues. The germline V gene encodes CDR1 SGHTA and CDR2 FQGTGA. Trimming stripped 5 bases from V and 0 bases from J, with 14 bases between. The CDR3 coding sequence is TGTGCCAGCAGCCTGAGGGGGGGCAGCTCCTACGAGCAGTACTTC. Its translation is CASSLRGGSSYEQYF.

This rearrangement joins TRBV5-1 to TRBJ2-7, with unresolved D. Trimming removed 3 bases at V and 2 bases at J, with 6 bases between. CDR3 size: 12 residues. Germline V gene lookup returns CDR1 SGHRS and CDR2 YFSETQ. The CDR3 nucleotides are TGCGCCAGCAGCTCGCGGACCTACGAGCAGTACTTC. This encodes CASSSRTYEQYF.

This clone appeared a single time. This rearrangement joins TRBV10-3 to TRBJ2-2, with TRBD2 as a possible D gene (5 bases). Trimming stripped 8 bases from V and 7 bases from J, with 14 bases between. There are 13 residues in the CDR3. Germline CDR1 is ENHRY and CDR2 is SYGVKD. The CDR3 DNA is TGTGCCATCTCGGGGATGGAAGTCGGGGAGCTGTTTTTT. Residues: CAISGMEVGELFF.

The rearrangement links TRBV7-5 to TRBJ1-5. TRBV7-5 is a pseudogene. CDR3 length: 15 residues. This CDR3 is CARSHEGQGNQPQHF. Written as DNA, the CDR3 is TGTGCCAGAAGCCATGAGGGTCAGGGCAATCAGCCCCAGCATTTT.

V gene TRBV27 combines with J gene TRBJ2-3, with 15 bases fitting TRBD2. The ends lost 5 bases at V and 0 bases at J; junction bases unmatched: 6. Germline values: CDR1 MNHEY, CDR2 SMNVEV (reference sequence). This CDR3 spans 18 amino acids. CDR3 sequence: CASSLTGLAGGSTDTQYF. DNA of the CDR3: TGTGCCAGCAGTCTCACCGGACTAGCGGGGGGGAGCACAGATACGCAGTATTTT.

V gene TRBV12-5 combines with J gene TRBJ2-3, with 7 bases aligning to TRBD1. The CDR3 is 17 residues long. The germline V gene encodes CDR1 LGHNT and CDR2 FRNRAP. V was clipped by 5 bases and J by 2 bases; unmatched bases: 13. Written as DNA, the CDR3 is TGTGCTAGTGGTCAGACGACAGGGCGAGGGTTCACAGATACGCAGTATTTT. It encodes CASGQTTGRGFTDTQYF.

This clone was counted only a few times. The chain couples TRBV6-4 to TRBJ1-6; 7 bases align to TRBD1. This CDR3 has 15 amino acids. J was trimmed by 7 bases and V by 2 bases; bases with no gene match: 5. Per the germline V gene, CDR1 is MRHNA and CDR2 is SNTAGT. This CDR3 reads CASSDRDSQNSPLHF. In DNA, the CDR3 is TGTGCCAGCAGTGACCGGGACAGCCAAAATTCACCCCTCCACTTT.

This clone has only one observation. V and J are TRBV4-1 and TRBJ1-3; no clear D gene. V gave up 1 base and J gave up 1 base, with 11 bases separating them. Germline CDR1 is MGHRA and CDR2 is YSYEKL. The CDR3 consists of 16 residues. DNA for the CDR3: TGCGCCAGCAGCCAAGTCACGCGGGAATCTGGAAACACCATATATTTT. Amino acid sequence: CASSQVTRESGNTIYF.

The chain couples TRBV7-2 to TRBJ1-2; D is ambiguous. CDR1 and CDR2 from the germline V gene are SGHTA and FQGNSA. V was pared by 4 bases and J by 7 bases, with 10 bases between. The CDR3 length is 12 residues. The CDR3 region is CASSSTTIGYTF. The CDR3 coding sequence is TGTGCCAGCAGCTCCACAACGATTGGCTACACCTTC.

The CDR3 here is CASSLSVSGGVVDEQFF. In DNA form, the CDR3 reads TGTGCCAGCAGCTTATCGGTTAGCGGGGGAGTTGTAGATGAGCAGTTCTTC. The chain is built from TRBV7-2 and TRBJ2-1; 9 bases match TRBD2. Germline-derived CDR1 and CDR2 are SGHTA and FQGNSA. The CDR3 contains 17 residues. V lost 2 bases to trimming and J lost 8 bases; unmatched junction nucleotides: 13.

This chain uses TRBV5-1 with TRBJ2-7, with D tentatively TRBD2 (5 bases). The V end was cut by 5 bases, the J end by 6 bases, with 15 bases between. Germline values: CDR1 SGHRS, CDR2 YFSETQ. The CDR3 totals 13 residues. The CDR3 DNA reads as TGCGCCAGCAGTCCCAGAGGGATTTCCGAGCAGTACTTC. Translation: CASSPRGISEQYF.

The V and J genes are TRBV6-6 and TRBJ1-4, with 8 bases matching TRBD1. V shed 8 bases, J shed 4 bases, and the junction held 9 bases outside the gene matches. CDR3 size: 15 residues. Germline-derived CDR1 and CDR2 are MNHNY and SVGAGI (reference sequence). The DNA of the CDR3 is TGTGCCAGCGGGCCAGGGGGCGCCGTTAATGAAAAACTGTTTTTT. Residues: CASGPGGAVNEKLFF.

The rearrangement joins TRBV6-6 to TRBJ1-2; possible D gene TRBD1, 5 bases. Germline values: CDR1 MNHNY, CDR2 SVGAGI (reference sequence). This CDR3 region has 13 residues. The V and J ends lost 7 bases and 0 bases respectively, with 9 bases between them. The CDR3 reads CASKPTANYGYTF. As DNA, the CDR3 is TGTGCCAGCAAACCGACAGCTAACTATGGCTACACCTTC.

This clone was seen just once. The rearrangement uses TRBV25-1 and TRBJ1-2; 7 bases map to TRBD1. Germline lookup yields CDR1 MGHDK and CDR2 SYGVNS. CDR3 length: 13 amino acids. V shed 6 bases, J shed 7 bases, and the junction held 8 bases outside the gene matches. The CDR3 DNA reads TGTGCCAGCAGCCAACCGACAGGGTTTGGCTACACCTTC. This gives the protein CASSQPTGFGYTF.

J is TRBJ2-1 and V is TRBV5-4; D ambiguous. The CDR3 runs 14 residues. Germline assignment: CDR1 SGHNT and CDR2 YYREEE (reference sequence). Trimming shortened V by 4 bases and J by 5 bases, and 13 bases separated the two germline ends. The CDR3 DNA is TGTGCCAGCAGCCAAAAGCTGCCTGACAATGAGCAGTTCTTC. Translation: CASSQKLPDNEQFF.

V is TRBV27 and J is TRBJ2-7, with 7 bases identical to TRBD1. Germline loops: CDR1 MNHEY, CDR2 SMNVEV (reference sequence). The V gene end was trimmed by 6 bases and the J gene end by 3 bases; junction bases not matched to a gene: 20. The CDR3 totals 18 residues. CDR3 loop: CASRSDYRGTTTGYEQYF. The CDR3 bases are TGTGCCAGCAGATCCGACTACAGGGGCACCACGACCGGCTACGAGCAGTACTTC.

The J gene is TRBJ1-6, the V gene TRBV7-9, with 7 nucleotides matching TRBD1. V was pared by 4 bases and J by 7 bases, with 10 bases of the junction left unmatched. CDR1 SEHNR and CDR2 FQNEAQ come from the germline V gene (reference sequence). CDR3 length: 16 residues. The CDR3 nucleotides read TGTGCCAGCAGCTCCCCAAGGGGGCAGTTGAATTCACCCCTCCACTTT. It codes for CASSSPRGQLNSPLHF.

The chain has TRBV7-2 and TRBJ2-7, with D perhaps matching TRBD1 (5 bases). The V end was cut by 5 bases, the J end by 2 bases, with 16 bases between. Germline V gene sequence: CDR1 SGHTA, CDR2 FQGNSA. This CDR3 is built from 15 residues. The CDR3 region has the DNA TGTGCCAGCAGCCCTTCCCATCAACAGGCCTACGAGCAGTACTTC. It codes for CASSPSHQQAYEQYF.